The clone carrying this T cell receptor beta chain was observed once. This sample is drawn from a study of blood T cell repertoires in COVID-19. On the study more broadly: Italy, Spain and the United States were the sources of the convalescent and acute COVID-19 samples. Sources were T cells, B-cell-depleted T cells, or PBMCs; the material itself was cDNA or gDNA.

This CDR3 is 15 amino acids long. Germline V gene lookup returns CDR1 LNHNV and CDR2 YYDKDF (reference sequence). V was trimmed by 4 bases and J by 10 bases, leaving 20 bases between them. As handled by the study authors: Amplified reference gene primers provided the basis for estimating nucleated cell counts. Method: immunoSEQ multiplex PCR; TCRdb's copy keeps in-frame clones and lacks some. That table furnishes V, J and clone size, whereas the DNA furnished D and trimming. The sample records 120,000 to 150,000 clones, around 87% being singletons. The chain recombines TRBV15 with TRBJ2-1, with a possible D match to TRBD1 (7 bases). Sequencing was performed on peripheral blood. This TCR was sampled from a man aged 50 to 59 who had recovered from COVID-19. As DNA, the CDR3 is TGTGCCACCAGCACGGAGGGGGCCGGCTATTGGGAGCAGTTCTTC. Protein product: CATSTEGAGYWEQFF.